Listed here are 2 T cell receptor beta chains from one sample, sequenced in a study of OX40 agonist ivuxolimab in advanced cancers. The table came from immunoSEQ multiplex PCR; TCRdb's copy has only in-frame clones and leaves some out. The sample lists 65,000 to 90,000 clones, more than 80% seen once, with approximately 0.58% in the top ten. The sequencing here drew on CD4+ or CD8+ T cells sorted from blood, taken in a trial of the OX40 agonist ivuxolimab. Receptors originate from an adult with an advanced solid tumor such as melanoma, head and neck, liver or kidney cancer.

This clone is medium-sized (0.01 to 0.1%). The chain combines TRBV5-6 with TRBJ2-1; 7 nucleotides agree with TRBD2. CDR1 SGHDT and CDR2 YYEEEE come from the germline V gene. With V trimmed by 4 bases and J by 2 bases, 9 bases remained unmatched. The CDR3 totals 16 residues. The CDR3 DNA reads TGTGCCAGCAGCAACTCCCTCGGACTAGCCTACAATGAGCAGTTCTTC. Its protein is CASSNSLGLAYNEQFF.

V usage is TRBV11-2 and J usage is TRBJ2-5, with TRBD2 identical over 10 bases. The CDR3 consists of 16 residues. CDR1 and CDR2 from the germline V gene are SGHAT and FQNNGV. The ends lost 6 bases at V and 2 bases at J; junction bases unmatched: 9. In nucleotides, the CDR3 is TGTGCCAGCAGTACCACCCCACTAGCGGGACAAGAGACCCAGTACTTC. Translating it yields CASSTTPLAGQETQYF.